These 27 T cell receptor beta chains came from one sample sequenced in a study of blood T cell repertoires in COVID-19. Using immunoSEQ multiplex PCR, the repertoire was profiled, and TCRdb retains in-frame clones only, with some absent. Here the sample spans 350,000 to 450,000 clones, more than 75% being singletons. The sequenced sample was PBMCs or T cells enriched from blood (not recorded which). These receptors were obtained from a man in his forties in a cohort exposed to, infected with or recovered from COVID-19 (not recorded which).

V is TRBV7-6 and J is TRBJ2-7; D not resolved. Germline CDR1 reads SGHVS; CDR2 reads FNYEAQ. Between the trimmed V and J ends, which lost 6 bases and 0 bases, there was a span of 15 bases. The CDR3 extends over 15 amino acids. CDR3 sequence: CASSPLGLNSYEQYF. The CDR3 nucleotides are TGTGCCAGCAGTCCCCTAGGTTTAAACTCCTACGAGCAGTACTTC. The whole variable domain, filled in from reference TRBV7-6 and TRBJ2-7, reads GAGVSQSPRYKVTKRGQDVALRCDPISGHVSLYWYRQALGQGPEFLTYFNYEAQQDKSGLPNDRFSAERPEGSISTLTIQRTEQRDSAMYRCASSPLGLNSYEQYFGPGTRLTVT.

The chain carries TRBV11-3 and TRBJ1-1, with D possibly being TRBD1 (5 bases). CDR1 and CDR2 (germline): SGHNT, YENEEA. Deletions cut 1 base from V and 7 bases from J, with 22 bases between. The CDR3 sequence is 17 residues long. The CDR3 DNA reads TGTGCCAGCAGCTTAGCCCCTCAAGGAATAGTTCAGGGTGAAGCTTTCTTT. This encodes CASSLAPQGIVQGEAFF.

The gene calls are TRBV29-1 and TRBJ1-4; 7 nucleotides agree with TRBD1. In germline, CDR1 is SQVTM, CDR2 ANQGSEA. The CDR3 has 18 amino acids. V shed 2 bases and J 4 bases; nucleotides not matched to a gene: 16. The CDR3 coding sequence is TGCAGCGTTGAATCTGGGGACAGCCGTCTTAGGGGTAATGAAAAACTGTTTTTT. As protein: CSVESGDSRLRGNEKLFF. The variable domain in full, completed from reference TRBV29-1 and TRBJ1-4, reads SAVISQKPSRDICQRGTSLTIQCQVDSQVTMMFWYRQQPGQSLTLIATANQGSEATYESGFVIDKFPISRPNLTFSTLTVSNMSPEDSSIYLCSVESGDSRLRGNEKLFFGSGTQLSVL.

The chain couples TRBV6-5 to TRBJ1-1, with 8 bases lining up with TRBD1. Germline lookup yields CDR1 MNHEY and CDR2 SVGAGI. The trim removed 1 base at V and 5 bases at J, leaving 3 bases unmatched. The CDR3 totals 14 residues. The DNA for the CDR3 is TGTGCCAGCAGTTACTTTACAGGGGGTACTGAAGCTTTCTTT. Residues: CASSYFTGGTEAFF.

The J gene is TRBJ1-2, the V gene TRBV6-5, with D possibly being TRBD1 (5 bases). The CDR3 spans 14 residues. Germline CDR1 reads MNHEY; CDR2 reads SVGAGI. Trimming removed 0 bases at V and 3 bases at J, with 8 bases between. CDR3 in amino acids: CASSYSMTDYGYTF. CDR3 coding DNA: TGTGCCAGCAGTTACTCGATGACAGACTATGGCTACACCTTC.

The CDR3 loop is CASSQHTGELFF. DNA of the CDR3: TGTGCCAGCAGCCAACATACCGGGGAGCTGTTTTTT. This chain connects TRBV4-2 to TRBJ2-2; D uncertain. This CDR3 has 12 amino acids. Germline V gene lookup returns CDR1 LGHNA and CDR2 YNFKEQ. Trimming removed 2 bases at V and 5 bases at J, with 3 bases between.

This clone occurred once. The gene calls are TRBV5-1 and TRBJ2-4; D perhaps matches TRBD2 (6 bases). The CDR3 extends over 16 amino acids. Per the germline V gene, CDR1 is SGHRS and CDR2 is YFSETQ. V was clipped by 2 bases and J by 2 bases, with 14 bases between them. This chain's CDR3 is CASSFDGGLTKNIQYF. The CDR3 DNA reads TGCGCCAGCAGCTTCGATGGGGGGTTGACCAAAAACATTCAGTACTTC.

The chain has TRBV6-5 and TRBJ2-7; 7 bases fit TRBD1. The CDR3 has 14 amino acids. V trimming: 5 bases; J trimming: 2 bases; junction bases outside the gene matches: 6. CDR1 is MNHEY and CDR2 is SVGAGI in the germline V gene. The CDR3 DNA is TGTGCCAGCAGTACAGGGGCAGGGGCCTACGAGCAGTACTTC. Encoded protein: CASSTGAGAYEQYF.

The chain recombines TRBV5-1 with TRBJ1-2; D is undetermined. Germline V gene data show CDR1 as SGHRS and CDR2 as YFSETQ. This CDR3 has 16 residues. The ends were cut back, 0 bases at V and 4 bases at J, with 16 bases in the middle. CDR3 DNA sequence: TGCGCCAGCAGCTTGGCACCGGCAAGGGAGGGCTATGGCTACACCTTC. Protein product: CASSLAPAREGYGYTF. The full variable domain, in which reference TRBV5-1 and TRBJ1-2 provide the parts outside the CDR3, is KAGVTQTPRYLIKTRGQQVTLSCSPISGHRSVSWYQQTPGQGLQFLFEYFSETQRNKGNFPGRFSGRQFSNSRSEMNVSTLELGDSALYLCASSLAPAREGYGYTFGSGTRLTVV.

The rearrangement joins TRBV28 to TRBJ1-3; the D is unclear. The CDR3 extends over 12 amino acids. CDR1 and CDR2 from the germline V gene are MDHEN and SYDVKM. Trimming left V 6 bases short and J 4 bases short, with 7 bases between. The CDR3 DNA follows: TGTGCCAGCAGCCATACAGGAAACACCATATATTTT. It is translated as CASSHTGNTIYF.

The chain has TRBV27 and TRBJ2-7, with 12 bases matching TRBD2. V was clipped by 8 bases and J by 2 bases; unmatched bases: 10. The germline CDR1 and CDR2 sequences are MNHEY and SMNVEV (reference sequence). The CDR3 contains 16 residues. For the CDR3, the DNA is TGTGCCAGCGGCTCTAGCGGGAGGGGGGTACCCTACGAGCAGTACTTC. This gives the protein CASGSSGRGVPYEQYF.

The rearrangement joins TRBV20-1 to TRBJ2-7; perhaps TRBD2 as D (6 bases). V gave up 3 bases and J gave up 2 bases, with 11 bases separating them. The CDR3 totals 13 residues. Per germline, CDR1 DFQATT and CDR2 SNEGSKA (reference sequence). The CDR3 DNA is TGCAGTGCTAGTCCCGGACTAACCTACGAGCAGTACTTC. Protein product: CSASPGLTYEQYF.

J is TRBJ2-7 and V is TRBV7-9, with D possibly matching TRBD1 (6 bases). The CDR3 has 13 amino acids. Trimming stripped 4 bases from V and 2 bases from J, with 9 bases between. The germline CDR1 and CDR2 sequences are SEHNR and FQNEAQ (reference sequence). CDR3 in amino acids: CASSSGTTYEQYF. CDR3 DNA sequence: TGTGCCAGCAGCTCCGGGACAACCTACGAGCAGTACTTC.

This clone turned up a few times. The chain is built from TRBV7-9 and TRBJ2-6; a weak D match, TRBD2 (5 bases). The CDR3 is 15 residues long. Germline V gene lookup returns CDR1 SEHNR and CDR2 FQNEAQ (reference sequence). The V gene lost 5 bases and the J gene lost 3 bases, with 11 bases spanning the gap. For the CDR3, the DNA is TGTGCCAGCAGCACTAGGGATGTTGGGGCCAACGTCCTGACTTTC. Translating it yields CASSTRDVGANVLTF.

The rearrangement uses TRBV5-7 and TRBJ2-1; 9 bases fit TRBD1. Being an ORF, TRBV5-7 has a function that is uncertain. The CDR3 spans 19 residues. V shed 2 bases and J 4 bases; nucleotides not matched to a gene: 16. The CDR3 coding sequence is TGTGCCAGCAGCTTCCTCGCTGGGACAGGGATGTGTAGGTACAATGAGCAGTTCTTC. Its protein is CASSFLAGTGMCRYNEQFF.

This chain joins TRBV5-1 and TRBJ1-2; D remains ambiguous. V lost 0 bases to trimming and J lost 5 bases, with 8 bases between them. Germline V lookup: CDR1 SGHRS, CDR2 YFSETQ. This CDR3 region has 13 residues. CDR3 in DNA: TGCGCCAGCAGCTTGGCCAAGAGTTATGGCTACACCTTC. It yields the protein CASSLAKSYGYTF.

This sequence joins TRBV18 and TRBJ2-1; 9 nucleotides line up with TRBD2. Germline-derived CDR1 and CDR2 are KGHSH and LQKENI. The CDR3 loop spans 15 amino acids. J gave up 9 bases and V 5 bases, and 11 bases lay outside the gene matches. This CDR3 reads CASSTIAGEASEQFF. The CDR3 bases are TGTGCCAGCTCAACGATAGCGGGAGAGGCAAGTGAGCAGTTCTTC.

This chain uses TRBV27 with TRBJ2-2; 9 bases agree with TRBD1. The CDR3 runs 15 residues. The germline V gene has CDR1 MNHEY and CDR2 SMNVEV (reference sequence). V trimming: 6 bases; J trimming: 5 bases; junction bases outside the gene matches: 7. CDR3: CASRPWTGATGELFF. In DNA form, the CDR3 reads TGTGCCAGCAGACCCTGGACAGGGGCGACCGGGGAGCTGTTTTTT.

This chain connects TRBV3-1 (or the pseudogene TRBV3-2) to TRBJ1-1; TRBD1 matches 10 bases. Germline trimming cut 2 bases from V and 2 bases from J; bases unmatched to any gene: 2. The CDR3 extends over 15 amino acids. CDR1 is LGHDT and CDR2 is YNNKEL in the germline V gene (reference sequence). CDR3 residues: CASSQWDRGNTEAFF. The CDR3 DNA is TGTGCCAGCAGCCAATGGGACAGGGGCAACACTGAAGCTTTCTTT.

The chain links TRBV15 to TRBJ2-1; TRBD2 aligns across 7 bases. The germline gives CDR1 LNHNV, CDR2 YYDKDF (reference sequence). V was clipped by 6 bases and J by 0 bases; unmatched bases: 8. The CDR3 has 16 residues. The CDR3 nucleotides are TGTGCCACCAGGGGCGGGAGCTTCCTCTCCTACAATGAGCAGTTCTTC. Translation gives CATRGGSFLSYNEQFF.

The V and J genes are TRBV15 and TRBJ1-1; TRBD1 matches at 11 bases. The CDR3 runs to 15 residues. Germline lookup yields CDR1 LNHNV and CDR2 YYDKDF (reference sequence). V was pared by 3 bases and J by 6 bases, with 6 bases of the junction left unmatched. This CDR3 is CATSSGTGGLSEAFF. The CDR3 region has the DNA TGTGCCACCAGCAGCGGGACAGGGGGTTTGTCTGAAGCTTTCTTT.

This clone was recorded once. This sequence joins TRBV19 and TRBJ1-4; D is undetermined. Germline CDR1 LNHDA, CDR2 SQIVND (reference sequence). This CDR3 contains 13 residues. V lost 11 bases to trimming and J lost 5 bases, with 15 bases between them. The DNA for the CDR3 is TGTGCCGTAACAGACATAAGGAATGAAAAACTGTTTTTT. This encodes CAVTDIRNEKLFF.

The chain couples TRBV7-9 to TRBJ2-7, with TRBD1 matching 10 bases. CDR1 SEHNR and CDR2 FQNEAQ come from the germline V gene (reference sequence). The V segment lost 5 bases and the J segment 1 base; nucleotides outside the gene matches: 2. CDR3 length equals 14 residues. CDR3 protein: CASSRQGASYEQYF. The CDR3 nucleotides are TGTGCCAGCAGCCGACAGGGGGCTTCCTACGAGCAGTACTTC.

V and J are TRBV5-1 and TRBJ2-1; no clear D. Trimming cost V 1 base and J 8 bases, with 7 bases left between them. The V gene's germline CDR1 is SGHRS and CDR2 YFSETQ. The CDR3 covers 12 residues. The CDR3 reads CASSLFSDEQFF. CDR3 nucleotides: TGCGCCAGCAGCTTGTTTTCCGATGAGCAGTTCTTC.

This clone was seen once. V is TRBV2 and J is TRBJ2-1; TRBD2 matches at 11 bases. There are 15 residues in the CDR3. Germline assignment: CDR1 SNHLY and CDR2 FYNNEI. Trimming at V came to 6 bases and at J to 2 bases, leaving 3 bases not matched to a gene. The CDR3 DNA follows: TGTGCCAGCAGCCAACTAGCGGGGGCCTACAATGAGCAGTTCTTC. The encoded protein is CASSQLAGAYNEQFF.

J is TRBJ1-6 and V is TRBV19, with 8 bases that match TRBD1. The junction had 6 bases not matched to a gene; V was cut back by 5 bases and J by 0 bases. CDR3 length: 17 residues. Germline loops: CDR1 LNHDA, CDR2 SQIVND (reference sequence). CDR3 sequence (DNA): TGTGCCAGTAGTCGCCGACAGGGGAACTCCTATAATTCACCCCTCCACTTT. Residues: CASSRRQGNSYNSPLHF. The variable domain in full, with the rest retrieved from reference TRBV19 and TRBJ1-6, is DGGITQSPKYLFRKEGQNVTLSCEQNLNHDAMYWYRQDPGQGLRLIYYSQIVNDFQKGDIAEGYSVSREKKESFPLTVTSAQKNPTAFYLCASSRRQGNSYNSPLHFGNGTRLTVT.

The chain combines TRBV2 with TRBJ2-7; tentative D call: TRBD1 (5 bases). Germline CDR1 is SNHLY and CDR2 is FYNNEI. This CDR3 is 12 amino acids long. The V and J ends lost 4 bases and 3 bases respectively, with 7 bases between them. CDR3 nucleotide sequence: TGTGCCAGCAGTGCAGGGTTCTACGAGCAGTACTTC. It encodes CASSAGFYEQYF.